This record looks at one T cell receptor beta chain sequence and its context. The CDR3 is 15 residues long. Trimming stripped 0 bases from V and 0 bases from J, with 10 bases between. Germline CDR1 reads SGHRS; CDR2 reads YFSETQ. The PCR employed 60 Vbeta primers together with 13 Jbeta primers. Assay: immunoSEQ multiplex PCR; the TCRdb copy retains only in-frame clones and omits some. Among approximately 89,000 clones listed, 55% to 80% were seen once. The record originates from a study of cytomegalovirus exposure and HLA in healthy donors. Sequences were obtained from PBMCs. The chain employs TRBV5-1 and TRBJ2-7; possible D gene TRBD2, 7 bases. The receptor's source is a female donor in good health and CMV-seronegative. As DNA, the CDR3 is TGCGCCAGCAGCTTGGAGGGGGACTACTCCTACGAGCAGTACTTC. Protein sequence: CASSLEGDYSYEQYF. Filled out from reference TRBV5-1 and TRBJ2-7, the complete variable domain reads KAGVTQTPRYLIKTRGQQVTLSCSPISGHRSVSWYQQTPGQGLQFLFEYFSETQRNKGNFPGRFSGRQFSNSRSEMNVSTLELGDSALYLCASSLEGDYSYEQYFGPGTRLTVT.